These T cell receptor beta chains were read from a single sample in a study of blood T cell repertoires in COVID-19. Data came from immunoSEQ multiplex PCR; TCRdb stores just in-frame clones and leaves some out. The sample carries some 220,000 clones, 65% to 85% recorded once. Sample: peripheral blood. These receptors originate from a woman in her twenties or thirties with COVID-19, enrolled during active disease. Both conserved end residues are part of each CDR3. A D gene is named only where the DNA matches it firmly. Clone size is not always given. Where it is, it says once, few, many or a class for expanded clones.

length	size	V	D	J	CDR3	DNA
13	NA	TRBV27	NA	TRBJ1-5	CASSLGRGQPQHF	TGTGCCAGCAGTTTGGGGAGGGGCCAGCCCCAGCATTTT
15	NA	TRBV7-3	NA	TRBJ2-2	CASSRGPADTGELFF	TGTGCCAGCAGCAGAGGGCCGGCGGACACCGGGGAGCTGTTTTTT
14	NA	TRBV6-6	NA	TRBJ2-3	CASSAGYGTDTQYF	TGTGCCAGCAGCGCAGGGTACGGCACAGATACGCAGTATTTT
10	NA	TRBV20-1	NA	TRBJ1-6	CSASIPPLHF	TGCAGTGCTAGCATCCCACCCCTCCACTTT
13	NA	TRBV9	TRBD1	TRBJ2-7	CASSGSRDRELYF	TGTGCCAGCAGCGGTAGTCGGGACAGGGAACTGTACTTC
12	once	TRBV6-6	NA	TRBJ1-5	CASSDFDQPQHF	TGTGCCAGCAGCGACTTCGATCAGCCCCAGCATTTT
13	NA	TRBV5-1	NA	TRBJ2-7	CASSLTSSYEQYF	TGCGCCAGCAGCTTGACGAGCTCCTACGAGCAGTACTTC
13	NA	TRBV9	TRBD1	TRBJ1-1	CASSVRDREEAFF	TGTGCCAGCAGCGTACGGGACAGAGAGGAAGCTTTCTTT
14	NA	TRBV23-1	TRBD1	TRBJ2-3	CASSHEAPTGEQYF	TGCGCCAGCAGTCATGAGGCCCCGACAGGGGAGCAGTATTTT
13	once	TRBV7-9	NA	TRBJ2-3	CASSLDTTDTQYF	TGTGCCAGCAGCCTAGACACCACAGATACGCAGTATTTT
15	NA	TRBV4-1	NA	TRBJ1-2	CASSQGRASGYGYTF	TGCGCCAGCAGCCAAGGGCGGGCCTCTGGGTATGGCTACACCTTC
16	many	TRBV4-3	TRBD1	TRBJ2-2	CASSQGENRGTGELFF	TGCGCCAGCAGCCAAGGGGAAAACAGGGGAACCGGGGAGCTGTTTTTT
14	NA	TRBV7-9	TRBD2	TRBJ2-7	CASTLGRVTYEQYF	TGTGCCAGCACCCTTGGGAGGGTTACCTACGAGCAGTACTTC
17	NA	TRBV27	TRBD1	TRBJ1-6	CASSLVGTGGYRSPLHF	TGTGCCAGCAGTTTAGTCGGGACAGGGGGCTATCGATCACCCCTCCACTTT
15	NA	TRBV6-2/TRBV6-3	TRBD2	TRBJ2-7	CASSTRLAGTYEQYF	TGTGCCAGCAGTACCCGACTAGCGGGTACCTACGAGCAGTACTTC